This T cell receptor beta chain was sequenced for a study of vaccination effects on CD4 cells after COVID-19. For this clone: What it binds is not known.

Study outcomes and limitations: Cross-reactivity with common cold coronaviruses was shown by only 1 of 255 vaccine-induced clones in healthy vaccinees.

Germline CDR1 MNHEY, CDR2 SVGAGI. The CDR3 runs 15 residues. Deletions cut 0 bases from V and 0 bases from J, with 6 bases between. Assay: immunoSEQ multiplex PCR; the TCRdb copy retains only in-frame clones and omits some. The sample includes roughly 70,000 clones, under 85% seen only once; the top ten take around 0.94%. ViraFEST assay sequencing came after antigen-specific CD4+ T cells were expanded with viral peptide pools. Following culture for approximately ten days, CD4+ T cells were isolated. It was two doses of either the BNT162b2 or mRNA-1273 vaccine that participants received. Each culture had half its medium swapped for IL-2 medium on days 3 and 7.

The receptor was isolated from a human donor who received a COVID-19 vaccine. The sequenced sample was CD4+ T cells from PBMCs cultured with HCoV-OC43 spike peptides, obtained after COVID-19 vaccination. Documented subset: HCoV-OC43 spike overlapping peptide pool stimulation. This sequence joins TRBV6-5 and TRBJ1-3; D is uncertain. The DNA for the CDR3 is TGTGCCAGCAGTTACTCCGGGAGCTCTGGAAACACCATATATTTT. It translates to CASSYSGSSGNTIYF.